The rows below give T cell receptor beta chains drawn from one sample of a study of shared clonotypes between healthy human individuals. Sequencing used immunoSEQ multiplex PCR; TCRdb keeps in-frame clones, though not all of them. The sample lists roughly 2.6 million clones; 85% to 95% were seen once. Specimen: naive CD4+ T cells sorted from blood. These receptors were taken from a man aged 18 to 30 in good health. Each CDR3 is given without its conserved first and last residue. For some rows the clone size is stated as once, few or many, or as a class when expanded; others skip it.

cdr3_length clone_size v_call cdr3_aa
13 NA TRBV7-8 ASSLRQHSNQPQH
12 NA TRBV7-9 ASSLAEGTGRQY
12 NA TRBV11-2 ASSFTPSTDEQY
14 few TRBV6-6 ASRGPQGFSNQPQH
11 NA TRBV5-1 ASSQTGTHEQY
12 NA TRBV6-1 ASSEVGLNTEAF
12 NA TRBV10-3 AIKSGGPYNEQF
16 once TRBV4-1 ASSQASGRVGSYNEQF
14 NA TRBV5-6 ASSSLDRGEPNGYT
12 NA TRBV2 ASSVEQGGTEAF
13 NA TRBV10-3 AISEPGQQNYEQY
14 NA TRBV7-2 ASSPASGGPYNEQF
12 NA TRBV11-3 ASSSRSKGDEQF
14 NA TRBV30 AWSARDLDSSVTVV
13 NA TRBV21-1 ASSKKNRTGRTQY
13 NA TRBV6-4 VSSEAGGGSSEAF
13 NA TRBV28 ASTPSEQGTYGYT
11 NA TRBV30 AWSDVIFYEQF
14 NA TRBV5-4 ASSFGGINAYNEQF
13 once TRBV6-6 ASSYVGGSSYEQY
12 NA TRBV5-5 ASSLGQGATEAF
13 NA TRBV19 ATKVGSGRVETQY
12 NA TRBV30 AWKGRRNTGELF
13 once TRBV5-1 ASSLSGHSTDTQY
11 NA TRBV6-5 ASSLQGNTEAF